A single sample is the source of the 10 T cell receptor beta chains below, sequenced in a study of blood T cell repertoires in COVID-19. The repertoire was sequenced with immunoSEQ multiplex PCR; TCRdb's copy has only in-frame clones and lacks some. The table shows about 200,000 clones, with over 70% occurring only once. The sequenced material came from peripheral blood. These receptors were collected from a woman aged 70-85 years with acute or convalescent COVID-19.

Here the CDR3 reads CASRRLSGGAGYTF. CDR3 DNA sequence: TGTGCCAGCAGGAGGTTATCGGGGGGCGCTGGCTACACCTTC. The rearrangement links TRBV7-9 to TRBJ1-2; tentative D call: TRBD1 (6 bases). The germline V and J ends were trimmed by 6 bases and 7 bases, with 18 bases remaining between them. The CDR3 totals 14 residues. Germline V gives CDR1 SEHNR, CDR2 FQNEAQ (reference sequence). Full variable domain (missing parts from reference TRBV7-9 and TRBJ1-2): DTGVSQNPRHKITKRGQNVTFRCDPISEHNRLYWYRQTLGQGPEFLTYFQNEAQLEKSRLLSDRFSAERPKGSFSTLEIQRTEQGDSAMYLCASRRLSGGAGYTFGSGTRLTVV.

V usage is TRBV3-1 (or the pseudogene TRBV3-2) and J usage is TRBJ1-1; the D is unclear. CDR3 size: 17 residues. Germline lookup yields CDR1 LGHDT and CDR2 YNNKEL (reference sequence). Deletions cut 0 bases from V and 4 bases from J, with 18 bases between. CDR3 coding DNA: TGTGCCAGCAGCCAAGAAGTGGTACTGAGCTCCGGCACTGAAGCTTTCTTT. It codes for CASSQEVVLSSGTEAFF.

The V and J genes are TRBV30 and TRBJ2-2; D is ambiguous. Germline V gene data show CDR1 as GTSNPN and CDR2 as SVGIG (reference sequence). V was shortened by 5 bases and J by 5 bases, with 9 bases between the two germline ends. The CDR3 has 12 amino acids. The CDR3 bases are TGTGCCTGGGGCCCCCAAACCGGGGAGCTGTTTTTT. It codes for CAWGPQTGELFF. The full variable domain, with the rest looked up from reference TRBV30 and TRBJ2-2, is SQTIHQWPATLVQPVGSPLSLECTVEGTSNPNLYWYRQAAGRGLQLLFYSVGIGQISSEVPQNLSASRPQDRQFILSSKKLLLSDSGFYLCAWGPQTGELFFGEGSRLTVL.

This clone was seen more than once but under ten times. The rearrangement links TRBV10-3 to TRBJ1-2, with 8 bases matching TRBD1. With V trimmed by 6 bases and J by 0 bases, 6 bases remained unmatched. Germline values: CDR1 ENHRY, CDR2 SYGVKD. The CDR3 has 15 residues. CDR3 DNA sequence: TGTGCCATCAGAATACAGGGGGTTGCTAACTATGGCTACACCTTC. Its protein product is CAIRIQGVANYGYTF.

This chain links TRBV7-2 with TRBJ2-7; 12 nucleotides match TRBD2. This CDR3 has 16 residues. V was clipped by 1 base and J by 2 bases; unmatched bases: 3. The germline V gene encodes CDR1 SGHTA and CDR2 FQGNSA. CDR3 coding DNA: TGTGCCAGCAGCTTAGGTTGGACTAGCGGGGCCTACGAGCAGTACTTC. Protein sequence: CASSLGWTSGAYEQYF.

This chain's CDR3 is CASSPLAGVYNEQFF. CDR3 sequence (DNA): TGTGCCAGCAGTCCCCTAGCGGGGGTCTACAATGAGCAGTTCTTC. The V and J genes are TRBV7-2 and TRBJ2-1, with 10 bases aligning to TRBD2. Trimming took 6 bases from V and 3 from J; bases not matched to a gene: 5. Germline CDR1 and CDR2: SGHTA and FQGNSA. The CDR3 length is 15 residues.

J is TRBJ1-1 and V is TRBV5-1, with D perhaps TRBD1 (6 bases). This CDR3 region has 15 residues. Germline CDR1 reads SGHRS; CDR2 reads YFSETQ. V was cut by 0 bases and J by 6 bases, with 15 bases left in between. Written as DNA, the CDR3 is TGCGCCAGCAGCTTGGAAACGAATAAGGGGGCTGAAGCTTTCTTT. Translation gives CASSLETNKGAEAFF.

The chain joins TRBV10-3 to TRBJ2-2; 7 bases match TRBD1. With V trimmed by 2 bases and J by 6 bases, 3 bases remained unmatched. CDR3 length equals 14 residues. Germline CDR1 and CDR2: ENHRY and SYGVKD. CDR3 in DNA: TGTGCCATCAGTGAGCCGCAGGGGGCCGGGGAGCTGTTTTTT. Translation gives CAISEPQGAGELFF.

This clone turned up a few times. The chain joins TRBV30 to TRBJ1-5, with D hard to call. Germline CDR1 reads GTSNPN; CDR2 reads SVGIG (reference sequence). The V and J ends lost 3 bases and 4 bases respectively, with 16 bases between them. The CDR3 has 15 amino acids. The CDR3 coding sequence is TGTGCCTGGAGCGGTGGGATGGAGGAAAATCAGCCCCAGCATTTT. This codes for CAWSGGMEENQPQHF.

This clone was detected only once. The chain uses TRBV5-4 and TRBJ2-5; 8 bases align to TRBD2. The CDR3 extends over 15 amino acids. Per the germline V gene, CDR1 is SGHNT and CDR2 is YYREEE (reference sequence). J lost 5 bases, V lost 2 bases, and 8 bases had no gene match. For the CDR3, the DNA is TGTGCCAGCAGCTTCGCCGGGGGGGGCGGCGAGACCCAGTACTTC. Amino acid sequence: CASSFAGGGGETQYF.